These 17 T cell receptor beta chains originate from one sample sequenced in a study of blood T cell repertoires in COVID-19. The protocol was immunoSEQ multiplex PCR, while the TCRdb copy is restricted to in-frame clones and leaves out a portion. The repertoire consists of under 250,000 clones, with around 82% occurring once and the leading ten covering approximately 4.4%. The sample was peripheral blood. These receptor sequences come from a man in his fifties with active or convalescent COVID-19.

The chain is built from TRBV5-1 and TRBJ1-4, with 8 bases that match TRBD1. The CDR3 is made up of 15 amino acids. The V segment lost 0 bases and the J segment 8 bases; nucleotides outside the gene matches: 6. CDR1 is SGHRS, CDR2 YFSETQ, per germline. CDR3 sequence: CASSLGTTGAEKLFF. Here the CDR3 DNA reads TGCGCCAGCAGCTTGGGAACGACAGGGGCCGAAAAACTGTTTTTT.

The CDR3 region is CASSWAGRGETQYF. Written as DNA, the CDR3 is TGTGCCAGCAGCTGGGCCGGGCGAGGGGAGACCCAGTACTTC. The chain recombines TRBV11-2 with TRBJ2-5; a possible D gene is TRBD2 (5 bases). The length of the CDR3 is 14 residues. CDR1 and CDR2 (germline): SGHAT, FQNNGV. V lost 4 bases and J 5 bases, leaving 14 bases between the germline ends.

The chain recombines TRBV9 with TRBJ2-1; D may be TRBD2 (5 bases). Per the germline V gene, CDR1 is SGDLS and CDR2 is YYNGEE. The germline V and J ends were trimmed by 4 bases and 3 bases, with 14 bases remaining between them. The CDR3 runs to 15 residues. The CDR3 reads CASSSLASGYNEQFF. The CDR3 DNA is TGTGCCAGCAGCTCTTTAGCGTCGGGCTACAATGAGCAGTTCTTC.

This clone was counted between two and nine times. The chain couples TRBV6-5 to TRBJ2-1; D perhaps matches TRBD2 (5 bases). CDR1 MNHEY and CDR2 SVGAGI come from the germline V gene. The CDR3 loop spans 12 amino acids. Trimming left V 7 bases short and J 8 bases short, with 12 bases between. The CDR3 spells CASTFSVHEQFF. For the CDR3, the DNA is TGTGCCAGCACCTTTAGCGTCCATGAGCAGTTCTTC.

The chain employs TRBV27 and TRBJ2-1; 12 positions agree with TRBD2. Unmatched junction bases numbered 2, after V lost 2 bases and J lost 0 bases. There are 17 residues in the CDR3. CDR1 is MNHEY, CDR2 SMNVEV, per germline (reference sequence). CDR3 nucleotides: TGTGCCAGCAGTTTACGACTAGCGGGAGCCTCCTACAATGAGCAGTTCTTC. As protein: CASSLRLAGASYNEQFF.

This chain joins TRBV5-5 and TRBJ2-7; 7 bases align to TRBD1. Losses at the gene ends were 5 bases for V and 7 bases for J; bases not matched to a gene: 12. Germline loops: CDR1 SGHKS, CDR2 YYEKEE (reference sequence). The CDR3 is made up of 14 amino acids. Written as DNA, the CDR3 is TGTGCCAGCAGACTGGGACAGCAAGCCGGGGAGCAGTACTTC. It encodes CASRLGQQAGEQYF.

The chain combines TRBV30 with TRBJ1-1, with D unclear. The CDR3 is 14 residues long. V lost 2 bases and J lost 4, with 14 bases in between. Germline lookup yields CDR1 GTSNPN and CDR2 SVGIG (reference sequence). The CDR3: CAWSPPPTGTEAFF. CDR3 DNA: TGTGCCTGGAGTCCACCCCCGACGGGCACTGAAGCTTTCTTT.

The CDR3, as DNA: TGTGCCAGTAGTAAGGACAGGGAAGCCTACAATGAGCAGTTCTTC. Residues: CASSKDREAYNEQFF. The chain carries TRBV19 and TRBJ2-1; 8 nucleotides line up with TRBD1. Trimming at V came to 4 bases and at J to 2 bases, leaving 4 bases not matched to a gene. The CDR3 has 15 residues. CDR1 is LNHDA, CDR2 SQIVND, per germline (reference sequence).

The chain employs TRBV11-3 and TRBJ2-3; possibly TRBD2 for D (5 bases). The V end lost 3 bases, the J end lost 4 bases, and 11 bases lay between the germline ends. Germline CDR1 reads SGHNT; CDR2 reads YENEEA. This CDR3 comprises 14 residues. CDR3 amino acids: CASSLAGLPDTQYF. CDR3 DNA: TGTGCCAGCAGCTTGGCAGGACTCCCAGATACGCAGTATTTT.

The V call is TRBV5-1, the J call TRBJ2-7; tentative D call: TRBD1 (6 bases). Trimming took off 5 bases at V and 3 bases at J, with 15 bases between the two ends. The germline gives CDR1 SGHRS, CDR2 YFSETQ. The CDR3 is 14 amino acids. CDR3 sequence: CASRFLTQGYEQYF. Written as DNA, the CDR3 is TGCGCCAGCAGATTTCTTACACAGGGCTACGAGCAGTACTTC.

The V and J genes are TRBV7-3 and TRBJ1-4; a possible D gene is TRBD1 (6 bases). Germline-derived CDR1 and CDR2 are SGHTA and FQGTGA. This CDR3 is 14 amino acids long. V shed 5 bases and J shed 13 bases, with 20 bases lying between them. The CDR3 coding sequence is TGTGCCAGCAGCCTCCGGGACACTACTGACGGACTGTTTTTT. This codes for CASSLRDTTDGLFF. Full variable domain (outside the CDR3, taken from reference TRBV7-3 and TRBJ1-4): GAGVSQTPSNKVTEKGKYVELRCDPISGHTALYWYRQSLGQGPEFLIYFQGTGAADDSGLPNDRFFAVRPEGSVSTLKIQRTERGDSAVYLCASSLRDTTDGLFFGSGTQLSVL.

The chain joins TRBV3-1 (or the pseudogene TRBV3-2) to TRBJ1-2; the match to TRBD1 covers 7 bases. Losses at the gene ends were 4 bases for V and 4 bases for J; bases not matched to a gene: 6. Per germline, CDR1 LGHDT and CDR2 YNNKEL (reference sequence). The CDR3 loop spans 14 amino acids. The CDR3 DNA reads TGTGCCAGCAGCCCTGGACAGGTTTCCTATGGCTACACCTTC. This sequence encodes CASSPGQVSYGYTF.

The chain carries TRBV5-4 and TRBJ2-5, with 12 bases that match TRBD1. Germline V gives CDR1 SGHNT, CDR2 YYREEE (reference sequence). The CDR3 runs 15 residues. V gave up 3 bases and J gave up 5 bases; unmatched junction bases: 5. The CDR3 loop reads CASSSGTGGGETQYF. The CDR3 bases are TGTGCCAGCAGCTCGGGGACAGGGGGCGGCGAGACCCAGTACTTC.

This clone was observed once. The chain links TRBV19 to TRBJ1-2, with a weak D call TRBD1 (6 bases). V was trimmed by 7 bases and J by 11 bases, leaving 20 bases between them. The CDR3 extends over 13 amino acids. The germline V gene encodes CDR1 LNHDA and CDR2 SQIVND (reference sequence). The CDR3 spells CASKSVQGDRYTF. Written as DNA, the CDR3 is TGTGCCAGTAAGTCCGTCCAGGGTGACAGGTACACCTTC.

The gene calls are TRBV19 and TRBJ1-1; a possible D gene is TRBD1 (6 bases). Germline V gives CDR1 LNHDA, CDR2 SQIVND (reference sequence). The length of the CDR3 is 12 residues. V was cut by 2 bases and J by 9 bases, with 10 bases left in between. Written as DNA, the CDR3 is TGTGCCAGTAGTATACGGGACACCCAAGCTTTCTTT. Amino acid sequence: CASSIRDTQAFF.

This clone was seen more than once but under ten times. The chain couples TRBV6-5 to TRBJ1-1; 9 positions agree with TRBD1. The germline V gene has CDR1 MNHEY and CDR2 SVGAGI. CDR3 length: 15 residues. The trim removed 2 bases at V and 4 bases at J, leaving 5 bases unmatched. The CDR3 is CASSYGDRGGTEAFF. The CDR3 nucleotides are TGTGCCAGCAGTTACGGCGACAGGGGGGGCACTGAAGCTTTCTTT.

V gene TRBV9 combines with J gene TRBJ1-1, with 8 nucleotides matching TRBD1. V lost 4 bases, J lost 5 bases, and 10 bases stayed unmatched. This CDR3 spans 15 amino acids. Germline CDR1 reads SGDLS; CDR2 reads YYNGEE. In nucleotides, the CDR3 is TGTGCCAGCAGCCTAACGGGGACAGGTTATACTGAAGCTTTCTTT. Amino acid sequence: CASSLTGTGYTEAFF.